The 14 T cell receptor beta chains below all came from one sample that was sequenced in a study of cytomegalovirus exposure and HLA in healthy donors. The protocol was immunoSEQ multiplex PCR, while the TCRdb copy is restricted to in-frame clones and leaves out a portion. This table holds 80,000 to 95,000 clones, 95% to 96% found once. The specimen was PBMCs. The receptors come from a young woman in good health and CMV-seronegative.

The chain couples TRBV28 to TRBJ1-2, with D unresolved. V shed 5 bases and J shed 8 bases, with 15 bases lying between them. Germline CDR1 MDHEN, CDR2 SYDVKM. The CDR3 totals 13 residues. The CDR3 protein is CASSPPKAEGYTF. As DNA, the CDR3 is TGTGCCAGCAGTCCCCCTAAGGCGGAGGGCTACACCTTC.

The rearrangement links TRBV27 to TRBJ2-1; a weak D match, TRBD1 (6 bases). CDR1 and CDR2 from the germline V gene are MNHEY and SMNVEV (reference sequence). V lost 6 bases and J 4 bases, leaving 16 bases between the germline ends. This CDR3 contains 15 residues. The CDR3 loop reads CASRFSQGAYNEQFF. CDR3 bases: TGTGCCAGCAGGTTTTCACAGGGAGCATACAATGAGCAGTTCTTC.

The chain carries TRBV6-5 and TRBJ2-7, with D perhaps TRBD1 (6 bases). This CDR3 region has 14 residues. V was pared by 5 bases and J by 0 bases, with 11 bases between. The germline gives CDR1 MNHEY, CDR2 SVGAGI. The DNA of the CDR3 is TGTGCCAGCAGTCCCGGGACACCCTCCTACGAGCAGTACTTC. It codes for CASSPGTPSYEQYF.

The gene calls are TRBV2 and TRBJ2-1, with a tentative D call TRBD2 (6 bases). In germline, CDR1 is SNHLY, CDR2 FYNNEI. This CDR3 comprises 16 residues. Trimming removed 3 bases at V and 11 bases at J, with 23 bases between. The CDR3 is CASSELGGMGPSKQFF. The CDR3 DNA is TGTGCCAGCAGTGAGCTTGGCGGGATGGGACCCAGTAAGCAGTTCTTC. The variable domain in full, completed from reference TRBV2 and TRBJ2-1, reads EPEVTQTPSHQVTQMGQEVILRCVPISNHLYFYWYRQILGQKVEFLVSFYNNEISEKSEIFDDQFSVERPDGSNFTLKIRSTKLEDSAMYFCASSELGGMGPSKQFFGPGTRLTVL.

For the CDR3, the DNA is TGTGCCAGCAGCTTTGGAGGGGCGCGGTACGAGCAGTACTTC. Its translation is CASSFGGARYEQYF. The chain joins TRBV11-2 to TRBJ2-7; tentative D call: TRBD2 (6 bases). The CDR3 has 14 residues. Trimming removed 3 bases at V and 4 bases at J, with 13 bases between. Germline V lookup: CDR1 SGHAT, CDR2 FQNNGV.

The chain joins TRBV27 to TRBJ1-4; D gene unclear. CDR3 length: 12 amino acids. CDR1 is MNHEY and CDR2 is SMNVEV in the germline V gene (reference sequence). The germline V and J ends were trimmed by 4 bases and 7 bases, with 7 bases remaining between them. The CDR3 here is CASSSRSEKLFF. As DNA, the CDR3 is TGTGCCAGCAGTTCCCGGAGTGAAAAACTGTTTTTT. Supplemented by reference TRBV27 and TRBJ1-4, the full variable domain reads EAQVTQNPRYLITVTGKKLTVTCSQNMNHEYMSWYRQDPGLGLRQIYYSMNVEVTDKGDVPEGYKVSRKEKRNFPLILESPSPNQTSLYFCASSSRSEKLFFGSGTQLSVL.

The chain employs TRBV27 and TRBJ1-3, with 7 bases aligning to TRBD1. The CDR3 is 15 amino acids. After removal of 5 bases from V and 8 bases from J, the junction contained 12 bases not matched to a gene. Germline-derived CDR1 and CDR2 are MNHEY and SMNVEV (reference sequence). The CDR3 DNA is TGTGCCAGCAGTCCCCGACAGGGTAGTGTTGACACCATATATTTT. This codes for CASSPRQGSVDTIYF.

This clone was picked up one time. The CDR3 bases are TGTGCCACCAGCAGAGACCCGGCCGGGGGGAGGCCCCAGCATTTT. Protein: CATSRDPAGGRPQHF. The chain uses TRBV15 and TRBJ1-5; D may be TRBD1 (5 bases). This CDR3 has 15 amino acids. With 0 bases removed from V and 9 bases from J, the gap between germline ends came to 15 bases. Germline assignment: CDR1 LNHNV and CDR2 YYDKDF (reference sequence).

This chain uses TRBV13 with TRBJ2-1; maybe TRBD1 (7 bases). CDR3 length: 13 residues. The V gene's germline CDR1 is PRHDT and CDR2 FYEKMQ (reference sequence). Between the trimmed V and J ends, which lost 4 bases and 8 bases, there was a span of 12 bases. CDR3 sequence reads: CASSSIRGDEQFF. The CDR3 bases are TGTGCCAGCAGCTCGATCAGGGGGGATGAGCAGTTCTTC.

The V and J genes are TRBV5-5 and TRBJ2-7, with TRBD2 as a possible D gene (6 bases). The germline V gene has CDR1 SGHKS and CDR2 YYEKEE (reference sequence). Trimming pared 6 bases from V and 2 bases from J, leaving 12 bases between. This CDR3 region has 13 residues. The CDR3 reads CASMRGAAYEQYF. CDR3 bases: TGTGCCAGCATGCGCGGGGCCGCCTACGAGCAGTACTTC.

J is TRBJ2-5 and V is TRBV7-2, with 11 bases lining up with TRBD2. In germline, CDR1 is SGHTA, CDR2 FQGNSA. The CDR3 consists of 14 residues. Losses at the gene ends were 6 bases for V and 13 bases for J; bases not matched to a gene: 13. The CDR3: CASRGPGLADAPYF. CDR3 DNA: TGTGCCAGCAGGGGACCGGGACTAGCGGACGCACCGTACTTC.

The V call is TRBV19, the J call TRBJ2-7, with TRBD1 matching over 7 bases. CDR3 length equals 15 residues. The ends lost 3 bases at V and 3 bases at J; junction bases unmatched: 8. Per germline, CDR1 LNHDA and CDR2 SQIVND (reference sequence). Written as DNA, the CDR3 is TGTGCCAGTAGTATCTCACGGGACAGCTTCTACGAGCAGTACTTC. This gives the protein CASSISRDSFYEQYF.

This sequence joins TRBV5-1 and TRBJ1-6, with D possibly TRBD1 on 5 matching bases. V lost 0 bases and J lost 7, with 11 bases in between. Germline V gene sequence: CDR1 SGHRS, CDR2 YFSETQ. The CDR3 length is 15 residues. CDR3 nucleotides: TGCGCCAGCAGCTTGGAAGGGGTTTGGAATTCACCCCTCCACTTT. This translates into CASSLEGVWNSPLHF.

V and J are TRBV9 and TRBJ2-7; tentative D call: TRBD2 (6 bases). From germline, CDR1 is SGDLS and CDR2 YYNGEE. The CDR3 length is 15 residues. Trimming took 0 bases from V and 0 from J, leaving 10 bases between them. DNA for the CDR3: TGTGCCAGCAGCGTAGGATCGACTAGCTCCTACGAGCAGTACTTC. This sequence encodes CASSVGSTSSYEQYF.